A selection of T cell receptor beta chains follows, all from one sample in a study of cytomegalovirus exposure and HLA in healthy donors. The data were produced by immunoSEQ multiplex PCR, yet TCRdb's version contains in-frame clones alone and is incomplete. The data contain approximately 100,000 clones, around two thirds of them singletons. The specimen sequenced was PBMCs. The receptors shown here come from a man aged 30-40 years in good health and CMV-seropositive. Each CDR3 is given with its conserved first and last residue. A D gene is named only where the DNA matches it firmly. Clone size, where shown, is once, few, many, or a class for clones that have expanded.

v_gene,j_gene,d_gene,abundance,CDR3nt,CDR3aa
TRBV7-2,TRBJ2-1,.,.,TGTGCCAGCAGCAGCAGACAGCCCGGATTCAATGAGCAGTTCTTC,CASSSRQPGFNEQFF
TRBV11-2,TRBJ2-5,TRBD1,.,TGTGCCAGCAGCTTGGGACAGGGGATGGAGACCCAGTACTTC,CASSLGQGMETQYF
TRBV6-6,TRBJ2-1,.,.,TGTGTGAGCAATGAGCAGTTCTTC,CVSNEQFF
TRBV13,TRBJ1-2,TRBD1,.,TGTGCCCTGTTAGGGGACAGGGTTGATGGCTACACCTTC,CALLGDRVDGYTF
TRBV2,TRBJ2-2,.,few,TGTGCCAGCAGCTACACCGGGGAGCTGTTTTTT,CASSYTGELFF
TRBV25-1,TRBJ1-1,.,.,TGTGCCAGCGCACAGGTTTCCGCTGAAGCTTTCTTT,CASAQVSAEAFF
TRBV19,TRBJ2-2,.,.,TGTGCCAGTAGTATTAAACAGGGTCCCGGGGAGCTGTTTTTT,CASSIKQGPGELFF
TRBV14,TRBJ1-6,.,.,TGTGCCAGCAGCCTATCAGGGTCGGATTCACCCCTCCACTTT,CASSLSGSDSPLHF
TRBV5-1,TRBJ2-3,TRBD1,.,TGCGCCAGCAGCTTGTCCGTACAGGGGCCAGATACGCAGTATTTT,CASSLSVQGPDTQYF
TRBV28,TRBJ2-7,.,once,TGTGCCAGCAGTTTAGGCGGGACAGTCTCCTACGAGCAGTACTTC,CASSLGGTVSYEQYF
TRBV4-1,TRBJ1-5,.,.,TGCGCCAGCAGCCAAGAGGCAGGGGTGGATCAGCCCCAGCATTTT,CASSQEAGVDQPQHF
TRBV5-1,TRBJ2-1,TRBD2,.,TGCGCCAGCAGCTTCAGCGGGGGGCCCTTCTCCTACAATGAGCAGTTCTTC,CASSFSGGPFSYNEQFF
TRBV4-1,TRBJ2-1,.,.,TGCGCCAGCCGCGGGGAGGAAACCTACTCCTACAATGAGCAGTTCTTC,CASRGEETYSYNEQFF
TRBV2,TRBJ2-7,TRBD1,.,TGTGCCAGCAGTACGCCAGGACAGGGGATTTGGTCCTACGAGCAGTACTTC,CASSTPGQGIWSYEQYF
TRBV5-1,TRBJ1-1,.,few,TGCGCCAGCAGCTTGGAGTGGAGAATGAACACTGAAGCTTTCTTT,CASSLEWRMNTEAFF
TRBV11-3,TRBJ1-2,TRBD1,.,TGTGCCAGCAGCTTAGAAGGGACAGGGAACTATGGCTACACCTTC,CASSLEGTGNYGYTF
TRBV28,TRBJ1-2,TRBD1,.,TGTGCCAGCAGGCCAGGGGGCTATGGCTACACCTTC,CASRPGGYGYTF
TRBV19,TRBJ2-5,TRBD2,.,TGTGCCAGTAGTATCCTAGCGGGGGGGCAAGAGACCCAGTACTTC,CASSILAGGQETQYF
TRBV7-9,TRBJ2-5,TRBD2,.,TGTGCCAGCAGCTTAGCGCGGGCGGGGGGCTTCTCAACTTCGGATGAGCAGTACTTC,CASSLARAGGFSTSDEQYF
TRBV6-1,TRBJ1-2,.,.,TGTGCCAGCAGTGGAAGTAGTGGCTATGGCTACACCTTC,CASSGSSGYGYTF
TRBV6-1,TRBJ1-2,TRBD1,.,TGTGCCAGCAGTCAAGGACAGGTTATAACTATGATTGGTAACTATGGCTACACCTTC,CASSQGQVITMIGNYGYTF
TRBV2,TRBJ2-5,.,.,TGTGCCAGCAGTTTTGGTAGGGGTGGAGAGACCCAGTACTTC,CASSFGRGGETQYF
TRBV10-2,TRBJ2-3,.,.,TGCGCCAGCAGTGAGCTGGGGCCCCCCACAGATACGCAGTATTTT,CASSELGPPTDTQYF
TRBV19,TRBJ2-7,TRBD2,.,TGTGCCAGTAGTATAGGTAGCGGGGCGTCCTACGAGCAGTACTTC,CASSIGSGASYEQYF
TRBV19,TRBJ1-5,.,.,TGTGCCAGTAGTATAGACGGAGATAGCAATCAGCCCCAGCATTTT,CASSIDGDSNQPQHF
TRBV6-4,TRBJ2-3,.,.,TGTGCCAGCAGTGACTCGGCCACAGATACGCAGTATTTT,CASSDSATDTQYF
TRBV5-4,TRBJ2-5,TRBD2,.,TGTGCCAGCCGGGGGGGGATCGCAGAGACCCAGTACTTC,CASRGGIAETQYF
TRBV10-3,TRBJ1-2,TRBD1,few,TGTGCCATCAGTGGTGGGACAGGGAGGATTTATGGCTACACCTTC,CAISGGTGRIYGYTF
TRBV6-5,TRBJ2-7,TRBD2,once,TGTGCCGGCAGTTACTCGGGGGGGGGTGAGCAGTACTTC,CAGSYSGGGEQYF
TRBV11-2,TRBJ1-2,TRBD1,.,TGTGCCAGCAGCCGGCCAGGACAGGGAATTAATGGCTACACCTTC,CASSRPGQGINGYTF
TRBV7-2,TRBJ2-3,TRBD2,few,TGTGCCAGCAGCTTAGAGTTTAGCGGGGGGGCAGGACAGTATTTT,CASSLEFSGGAGQYF
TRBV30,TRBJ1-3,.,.,TGTGCCTGGAGTGGCGGCTCGGGAGCTGGAAACACCATATATTTT,CAWSGGSGAGNTIYF
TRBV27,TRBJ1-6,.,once,TGTGCCAGACCCTTTGTGACTACAGTGAATAATTCACCCCTCCACTTT,CARPFVTTVNNSPLHF
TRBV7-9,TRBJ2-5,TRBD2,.,TGTGCCAGCAGCTTAGCGAGCGGGGGGGGAGGCGAGACCCAGTACTTC,CASSLASGGGGETQYF
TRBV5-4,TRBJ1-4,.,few,TGTGCCAGCAGCTACCGGGACAATCGTGAAAAACTGTTTTTT,CASSYRDNREKLFF
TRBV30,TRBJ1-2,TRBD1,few,TGTGCCCGGGACAGAAGAAGCTATGGCTACACCTTC,CARDRRSYGYTF
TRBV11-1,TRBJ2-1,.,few,TGTGCCAGCAGCTTAGCGGATACCTTCGCTTCTAGCTACAATGAGCAGTTCTTC,CASSLADTFASSYNEQFF
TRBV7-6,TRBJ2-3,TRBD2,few,TGTGCCAGCAGCTCGGGGGGGAGCGGAGATACGCAGTATTTT,CASSSGGSGDTQYF
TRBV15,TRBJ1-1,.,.,TGTGCCACCAGCGTCTCGGAACGGGTTGGGAACACTGAAGCTTTCTTT,CATSVSERVGNTEAFF
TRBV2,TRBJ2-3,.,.,TGTGCCAGCAGTGTCCTAGTCACAGATACGCAGTATTTT,CASSVLVTDTQYF
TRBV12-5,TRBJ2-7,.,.,TGTGCTAGTGGTTTTGGAGAGAGCGAGCAGTACTTC,CASGFGESEQYF
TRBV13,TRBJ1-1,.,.,TGTGCCAGCAGAAAGGGGGGGGAAGGAGCTGAAGCTTTCTTT,CASRKGGEGAEAFF
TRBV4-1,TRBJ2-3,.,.,TGCGCCAGCAGTGGACTTTTCACAGATACGCAGTATTTT,CASSGLFTDTQYF
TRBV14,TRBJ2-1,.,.,TGTGCCAGCAGCCAAGAAGACAGCTTCTCCTACAATGAGCAGTTCTTC,CASSQEDSFSYNEQFF
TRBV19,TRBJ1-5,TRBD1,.,TGTGCCAGTAGCGGGACAGCTAATCAGCCCCAGCATTTT,CASSGTANQPQHF
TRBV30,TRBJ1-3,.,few,TGTGCCTGGAGTGTGTGGGGGGTCGGAAACACCATATATTTT,CAWSVWGVGNTIYF
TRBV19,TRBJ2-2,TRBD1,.,TGTGCCAGTAGTCCGCGGGACAGGCGGACCGGGGAGCTGTTTTTT,CASSPRDRRTGELFF
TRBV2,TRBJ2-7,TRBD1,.,TGTGCCGGACGGGACAGGGGCCACGAGCAGTACTTC,CAGRDRGHEQYF
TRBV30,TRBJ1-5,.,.,TGTGCCTGGAGTGTCCCCCTCAATCAACCAGGGCAGCCCCAGCATTTT,CAWSVPLNQPGQPQHF
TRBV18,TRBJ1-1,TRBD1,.,TGTGCCAGCTCACCACAGACAGGGTCGGACACTGAAGCTTTCTTT,CASSPQTGSDTEAFF
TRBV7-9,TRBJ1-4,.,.,TGTGCCAGCAGCCCCCAGACAACTAATGAAAAACTGTTTTTT,CASSPQTTNEKLFF